The 25 T cell receptor beta chains reported below all come from one sample, sequenced in a study of blood T cells in healthy people across ages. Alongside a J-beta primer mix, a sample-barcoded 5' primer served in a second PCR lasting about 7 to 11 cycles. Via MiXCR, TCRdb re-called the 5' RACE reads, giving one row per CDR3 protein. The repertoire consists of roughly 730,000 distinct CDR3 sequences, with approximately 53% occurring once and the leading ten covering 20% to 30%. The specimen sequenced was blood. The source is a man aged 35 to 55 in good health.

This chain joins TRBV28 and TRBJ1-5, with D maybe TRBD1 (5 bases). Trimming removed 1 base from V and 12 bases from J, with 19 bases in between. The germline CDR1 and CDR2 sequences are MDHEN and SYDVKM. CDR3 length equals 15 residues. The CDR3, as DNA: TGTGCCAGCAGTTTATCCCCGGACAAATCTGGGGTCCAGCATTTT. Amino acid sequence: CASSLSPDKSGVQHF.

Concerning this clonotype: Germline is not matched at one junction end, which may reflect a read error. The CDR3 DNA reads TGTGCCAGCGGCTTATCTGATGACCGTTCCTACGAGCAGTACTTC. Residues: CASGLSDDRSYEQYF. The gene calls are TRBV7-6 and TRBJ2-7, with unresolved D. From germline, CDR1 is SGHVS and CDR2 FNYEAQ. The CDR3 contains 15 residues.

This chain links TRBV6-2 or TRBV6-3 with TRBJ2-4, with D maybe TRBD2 (6 bases). The J call could be wrong; TRBJ2-7 is a better fit for the DNA end. This CDR3 is built from 15 residues. CDR1 is MNHEY, CDR2 SVGEGT, per germline. Here the CDR3 DNA reads TGTGCCAGCAGTTACTCGAACGGACTAACCTACGAGCAGTACTTC. Amino acids: CASSYSNGLTYEQYF.

The chain employs TRBV6-1 and TRBJ2-5; D possibly corresponds to TRBD2 (7 bases). The DNA end is a closer match to TRBJ2-7, so the J assignment may be wrong. The germline V gene has CDR1 MNHNS and CDR2 SASEGT. CDR3 length: 15 residues. DNA of the CDR3: TGTGCCAGCAGTATTGCTAAGGGGGGGAACTACGAGCAGTACTTC. It translates to CASSIAKGGNYEQYF.

The J gene is TRBJ2-1, the V gene TRBV5-1; no clear D. In germline, CDR1 is SGHRS, CDR2 YFSETQ. V lost 5 bases and J lost 5, with 11 bases in between. The length of the CDR3 is 13 residues. CDR3 bases: TGCGCCAGCAGTCTGGCTCTAAACAATGAGCAGTTCTTC. This translates into CASSLALNNEQFF.

This clonotype was seen more than once but under ten times. V and J are TRBV14 and TRBJ2-5, with 7 bases fitting TRBD1. This CDR3 has 16 amino acids. Germline values: CDR1 SGHDN, CDR2 FVKESK. V shed 1 base, J shed 4 bases, and the junction held 9 bases outside the gene matches. The CDR3 sequence: CASSQGTGPRGETQYF. CDR3 sequence (DNA): TGTGCCAGCAGCCAAGGGACAGGTCCAAGGGGAGAGACCCAGTACTTC.

The V and J genes are TRBV2 and TRBJ2-1; the D gene is possibly TRBD2 (6 bases). With 6 bases removed from V and 9 bases from J, the gap between germline ends came to 12 bases. Germline CDR1 SNHLY, CDR2 FYNNEI. The length of the CDR3 is 12 residues. CDR3 sequence (DNA): TGTGCCAGCAGCGCAACTAGCACTGAGCAGTTCTTC. Protein product: CASSATSTEQFF.

The chain uses TRBV29-1 and TRBJ2-1; TRBD2 agrees at 10 bases. The CDR3 spans 16 residues. The V gene end was trimmed by 1 base and the J gene end by 3 bases; junction bases not matched to a gene: 6. Germline lookup yields CDR1 SQVTM and CDR2 ANQGSEA. The CDR3 loop is CSVEVSSGGIYNEQFF. CDR3 nucleotide sequence: TGCAGCGTTGAAGTCTCTAGCGGGGGCATCTACAATGAGCAGTTCTTC.

In this sample, this clonotype turned up a few times. The V call is TRBV9, the J call TRBJ2-1; 13 nucleotides agree with TRBD2. Germline CDR1 reads SGDLS; CDR2 reads YYNGEE. V lost 3 bases, J lost 8 bases, and 5 bases stayed unmatched. The CDR3 runs to 15 residues. In DNA, the CDR3 is TGTGCCAGCAGCGAAGGACTAGCGGGAGCTTATGAGCAGTTCTTC. Translating gives CASSEGLAGAYEQFF.

V and J are TRBV6-2 or TRBV6-3 and TRBJ2-5; D remains ambiguous. The V gene's germline CDR1 is MNHEY and CDR2 SVGEGT. The V gene lost 7 bases and the J gene lost 0 bases, with 9 bases spanning the gap. The CDR3 totals 13 residues. CDR3 in amino acids: CASIPANQETQYF. The CDR3 nucleotides read TGTGCCAGCATACCAGCGAACCAAGAGACCCAGTACTTC.

This clonotype was seen a handful of times. The chain employs TRBV3-1 and TRBJ2-1; tentatively, D is TRBD1 (6 bases). V was trimmed by 0 bases and J by 0 bases, leaving 9 bases between them. The V gene's germline CDR1 is LGHDT and CDR2 YNNKEL (reference sequence). The CDR3 extends over 16 amino acids. CDR3 coding DNA: TGTGCCAGCAGCCAAGAGAGGGGGAGCTCCTACAATGAGCAGTTCTTC. Translated: CASSQERGSSYNEQFF.

There are a few counts of this clonotype. CDR3 DNA: TGTGCCAGCAGCTTAGCAGTCGTGACTAGCGGGAACAATGAGCAGTTCTTC. Translated, it gives CASSLAVVTSGNNEQFF. The chain joins TRBV11-2 to TRBJ2-1, with 11 bases lining up with TRBD2. Germline V gene sequence: CDR1 SGHAT, CDR2 FQNNGV. Trimming cost V 1 base and J 5 bases; bases outside gene matches: 7. The CDR3 totals 17 residues. The whole variable domain, filled in from reference TRBV11-2 and TRBJ2-1, reads EAGVAQSPRYKIIEKRQSVAFWCNPISGHATLYWYQQILGQGPKLLIQFQNNGVVDDSQLPKDRFSAERLKGVDSTLKIQPAKLEDSAVYLCASSLAVVTSGNNEQFFGPGTRLTVL.

The rearrangement joins TRBV5-8 to TRBJ2-3; D is unresolved. This CDR3 is built from 13 residues. V gave up 3 bases and J gave up 4 bases, with 9 bases separating them. Germline V CDR1 and CDR2: SGHTS, YDEGEE. The CDR3 is CASSSPFSDTQYF. CDR3 DNA: TGTGCCAGCAGCTCCCCGTTCTCAGATACGCAGTATTTT.

This clonotype was picked up a small number of times. The genes are TRBV28 and TRBJ2-7; no clear D. The V and J ends lost 3 bases and 7 bases respectively, with 13 bases between them. Germline values: CDR1 MDHEN, CDR2 SYDVKM. The length of the CDR3 is 13 residues. CDR3 in DNA: TGTGCCAGCAGTTTCCCTTCGACTGGGGAGCAGTACTTC. This translates into CASSFPSTGEQYF. Full variable domain (outside the CDR3, taken from reference TRBV28 and TRBJ2-7): DVKVTQSSRYLVKRTGEKVFLECVQDMDHENMFWYRQDPGLGLRLIYFSYDVKMKEKGDIPEGYSVSREKKERFSLILESASTNQTSMYLCASSFPSTGEQYFGPGTRLTVT.

This chain links TRBV5-6 with TRBJ2-7; 8 bases are a match to TRBD1. The CDR3 totals 19 residues. The J segment lost 2 bases and the V segment lost 2 bases, leaving 18 bases of the junction unmatched. Germline V CDR1 and CDR2: SGHDT, YYEEEE. CDR3 coding DNA: TGTGCCAGCAGCTTCCGAAATATCGCTAGGGACAGGAGTACCTACGAGCAGTACTTC. This sequence encodes CASSFRNIARDRSTYEQYF.

J is TRBJ1-5 and V is TRBV7-2, with D unresolved. CDR3 length: 16 amino acids. V was cut by 3 bases and J by 11 bases, with 23 bases left in between. Germline assignment: CDR1 SGHTA and CDR2 FQGNSA. This CDR3 is CASSFGSPLKAMAQHF. CDR3 coding DNA: TGTGCCAGCAGCTTTGGGAGTCCCCTGAAGGCCATGGCCCAGCATTTT.

This chain links TRBV29-1 with TRBJ2-1; D is undetermined. Germline V CDR1 and CDR2: SQVTM, ANQGSEA. Trimming removed 3 bases at V and 0 bases at J, with 30 bases between. This CDR3 contains 21 residues. CDR3 protein: CSVDDLRPVDRSSSSYNEQFF. The CDR3 DNA is TGCAGCGTTGACGACCTGAGGCCTGTCGACCGATCCTCATCCTCCTACAATGAGCAGTTCTTC.

Written as DNA, the CDR3 is TGTGCCAGCAGTTCCCGGACAGATGAAACAGAGCAGTACTTC. It codes for CASSSRTDETEQYF. The chain joins TRBV28 to TRBJ2-7; a possible D gene is TRBD1 (6 bases). V lost 4 bases and J lost 7, with 17 bases in between. Germline values: CDR1 MDHEN, CDR2 SYDVKM. The CDR3 spans 14 residues.

The chain uses TRBV5-1 and TRBJ2-1; perhaps TRBD1 as D (6 bases). The CDR3 covers 13 residues. V gave up 4 bases and J gave up 7 bases, with 12 bases separating them. Germline CDR1 SGHRS, CDR2 YFSETQ. CDR3 region: CASSPGQRNEQFF. The CDR3 DNA is TGCGCCAGCAGCCCTGGACAGCGAAATGAGCAGTTCTTC.

This clonotype was picked up one time. The V call is TRBV7-2, the J call TRBJ2-3; possible D gene TRBD2, 6 bases. Germline V lookup: CDR1 SGHTA, CDR2 FQGNSA. The CDR3 covers 17 residues. V dropped 5 bases and J dropped 2 bases, with 20 bases sitting between them. This chain's CDR3 is CASSRGGAVGDTDTQYF. The CDR3, as DNA: TGTGCCAGCAGCAGGGGAGGCGCGGTGGGGGACACAGATACGCAGTATTTT.

This rearrangement joins TRBV7-9 to TRBJ2-7, with 7 bases matching TRBD1. V lost 5 bases to trimming and J lost 5 bases; unmatched junction nucleotides: 12. The CDR3 is 15 amino acids. Germline loops: CDR1 SEHNR, CDR2 FQNEAQ (reference sequence). CDR3 region: CASSPPTGAWNEQYF. DNA of the CDR3: TGTGCCAGCAGCCCCCCCACAGGGGCCTGGAACGAGCAGTACTTC.

The table lists this clonotype with a count of one. The chain recombines TRBV28 with TRBJ1-6; TRBD1 matches at 8 bases. CDR3 length equals 15 residues. The germline CDR1 and CDR2 sequences are MDHEN and SYDVKM. The V and J ends lost 7 bases and 7 bases, in that order; junction bases with no gene match: 9. The CDR3, as DNA: TGTGCCAGCAACGGACAGGGTATAAGGAATTCACCCCTCCACTTT. Its protein product is CASNGQGIRNSPLHF.

The chain employs TRBV24-1 and TRBJ2-5, with 7 bases that match TRBD2. CDR3 size: 22 residues. Trimming took 0 bases from V and 3 from J; bases not matched to a gene: 24. Germline V CDR1 and CDR2: KGHDR, SFDVKD. The CDR3 region is CATSDLQPPRLTGGPREETQYF. In DNA, the CDR3 is TGTGCCACCAGTGATTTGCAACCCCCACGACTTACGGGAGGCCCGAGGGAAGAGACCCAGTACTTC.

The V call is TRBV12-3 or TRBV12-4, the J call TRBJ2-5; no reliable D call. The end of the DNA fits TRBJ2-7 better, so the J call may be wrong. The CDR3 covers 12 residues. CDR3 nucleotide sequence: TGTGCCAGCAGTCGACAAGTCTACGAGCAGTACTTC. It specifies CASSRQVYEQYF.

The J gene is TRBJ2-4, the V gene TRBV20-1; no reliable D call. The V gene lost 0 bases and the J gene lost 9 bases, with 3 bases spanning the gap. The CDR3 totals 10 residues. Germline V gives CDR1 DFQATT, CDR2 SNEGSKA (reference sequence). The CDR3 DNA reads TGCAGTGCTAGAGAAGGCATTCAGTACTTC. This encodes CSAREGIQYF.